A selection of T cell receptor beta chains follows, all from one sample in a study of blood T cell repertoires in COVID-19. Measured with immunoSEQ multiplex PCR; TCRdb has only the in-frame clones, and not every one. This sample has around 80,000 clones, with about 85% found just once. Sequencing was performed on peripheral blood. Receptor source: a human donor in a cohort sampled during active COVID-19. The CDR3 runs from the conserved cysteine through the conserved F or W. Fields, in order: clone size, V gene, D gene, J gene, CDR3 protein, CDR3 DNA. The D gene is left open where the match is weak. Size tells how often a clone was seen (once, few, many) or the class of an expanded clone, and some rows leave it out.

NA	TRBV6-4	NA	TRBJ2-7	CASSDFRPEQYF	TGTGCCAGCAGTGACTTCAGGCCCGAGCAGTACTTC
NA	TRBV24-1	NA	TRBJ2-3	CATSRAPAADTQYF	TGTGCCACCAGTCGAGCGCCCGCGGCAGATACGCAGTATTTT
few	TRBV5-3	TRBD1	TRBJ1-1	CARSFYRGRTEAFF	TGTGCCAGAAGCTTCTACAGGGGGCGGACTGAAGCTTTCTTT
NA	TRBV11-2	NA	TRBJ1-4	CASSLGGKGNEKLFF	TGTGCCAGCAGCTTAGGCGGGAAAGGAAATGAAAAACTGTTTTTT
NA	TRBV5-1	TRBD2	TRBJ2-5	CASSLGGLAGPETQYF	TGCGCCAGCAGCTTGGGTGGACTAGCGGGACCTGAGACCCAGTACTTC
NA	TRBV6-4	NA	TRBJ1-6	CASSAHLTNSPLHF	TGTGCCAGCAGTGCACACCTCACTAATTCACCCCTCCACTTT
many	TRBV10-1	NA	TRBJ1-6	CASSPGGQGDSPLHF	TGCGCCAGCAGTCCCGGCGGCCAGGGCGACTCACCCCTCCACTTT
NA	TRBV18	NA	TRBJ2-5	CASSTQGLVQETQYF	TGTGCCAGCTCGACCCAGGGACTCGTCCAAGAGACCCAGTACTTC
NA	TRBV28	TRBD2	TRBJ2-5	CASSLGGEGETQYF	TGTGCCAGCAGTTTAGGGGGGGAAGGGGAGACCCAGTACTTC
few	TRBV7-9	TRBD2	TRBJ2-7	CASSLGREGTYEQYF	TGTGCCAGCAGCTTAGGGCGGGAGGGGACCTACGAGCAGTACTTC
few	TRBV24-1	NA	TRBJ2-2	CATSDTTLGYANTGELFF	TGTGCCACCAGTGATACGACTTTAGGCTATGCGAACACCGGGGAGCTGTTTTTT
NA	TRBV19	NA	TRBJ1-5	CASSWGTGGDQPQHF	TGTGCCAGTAGTTGGGGAACGGGGGGTGATCAGCCCCAGCATTTT
NA	TRBV6-5	TRBD1	TRBJ1-1	CASSWTGLNTEAFF	TGTGCCAGCAGCTGGACAGGTTTGAACACTGAAGCTTTCTTT
NA	TRBV5-4	NA	TRBJ1-1	CASSLSKTVKSTEAFF	TGTGCCAGCAGCTTGTCCAAGACAGTAAAGAGCACTGAAGCTTTCTTT
NA	TRBV2	NA	TRBJ1-2	CASSPDSRGGYTF	TGTGCCAGCAGTCCAGACTCAAGAGGTGGCTACACCTTC
NA	TRBV28	NA	TRBJ1-1	CASSYQEAFF	TGTGCCAGCAGCTACCAAGAAGCTTTCTTT
NA	TRBV6-6	NA	TRBJ1-1	CASSLDRNTEAFF	TGTGCCAGCAGCCTCGACAGGAACACTGAAGCTTTCTTT
few	TRBV28	TRBD1	TRBJ1-1	CASTRQGRNTEAFF	TGTGCCAGCACCCGACAGGGAAGGAACACTGAAGCTTTCTTT
NA	TRBV20-1	TRBD1	TRBJ1-5	CSATDRGGQPQHF	TGCAGTGCTACTGACAGGGGTGGCCAGCCCCAGCATTTT
NA	TRBV19	NA	TRBJ1-5	CASSITPWTASYQPQHF	TGTGCCAGTAGTATCACGCCCTGGACAGCATCGTATCAGCCCCAGCATTTT
once	TRBV27	TRBD1	TRBJ1-4	CASSFQGGLNEKLFF	TGTGCCAGCAGTTTTCAGGGGGGACTTAATGAAAAACTGTTTTTT
NA	TRBV11-2	NA	TRBJ2-5	CASSLESSLTQETQYF	TGTGCCAGCAGCTTAGAGTCTTCTCTGACACAAGAGACCCAGTACTTC
NA	TRBV20-1	NA	TRBJ1-1	CSAPTGTEAFF	TGCAGTGCTCCCACGGGCACTGAAGCTTTCTTT
few	TRBV28	TRBD1	TRBJ1-2	CASNPTGGAYGYTF	TGTGCCAGCAACCCGACAGGGGGCGCGTATGGCTACACCTTC
NA	TRBV3-1/TRBV3-2	TRBD1	TRBJ1-6	CASSLRGSPPSPLHF	TGTGCCAGCAGCCTCAGGGGGTCTCCACCTTCACCCCTCCACTTT
NA	TRBV3-1/TRBV3-2	NA	TRBJ1-3	CASSQDPTVGNTIYF	TGTGCCAGCAGCCAAGATCCCACAGTTGGAAACACCATATATTTT
few	TRBV5-1	TRBD1	TRBJ2-1	CASSPTGGSYNEQFF	TGCGCCAGCAGCCCGACAGGGGGCTCCTACAATGAGCAGTTCTTC
NA	TRBV20-1	NA	TRBJ2-2	CSARSGGELFF	TGCAGTGCTAGATCGGGGGGGGAGCTGTTTTTT
NA	TRBV18	TRBD1	TRBJ2-5	CASSPAGQGLGTQYF	TGTGCCAGCTCACCAGCCGGACAGGGACTTGGGACCCAGTACTTC
few	TRBV28	NA	TRBJ2-2	CASNLRGTGELFF	TGTGCCAGCAATTTGCGTGGCACCGGGGAGCTGTTTTTT
NA	TRBV28	NA	TRBJ1-1	CASSSRTPEAFF	TGTGCCAGCAGTTCCCGGACACCTGAAGCTTTCTTT
NA	TRBV28	NA	TRBJ1-1	CASSLGIVGTGTTGTEAFF	TGTGCCAGCAGTTTGGGGATCGTCGGTACAGGGACGACCGGCACTGAAGCTTTCTTT
NA	TRBV29-1	TRBD2	TRBJ2-1	CSVEGARAGVKDEQFF	TGCAGCGTTGAAGGGGCCCGAGCGGGAGTAAAAGATGAGCAGTTCTTC
NA	TRBV5-6	NA	TRBJ1-5	CASSLTGLGPQHF	TGTGCCAGCAGCTTGACAGGGCTGGGGCCCCAGCATTTT
few	TRBV9	TRBD1	TRBJ1-6	CASSVRTGNSPLHF	TGTGCCAGCAGCGTACGGACAGGGAATTCACCCCTCCACTTT
once	TRBV18	NA	TRBJ1-1	CASSPDRLNTEAFF	TGTGCCAGCTCACCGGACAGACTGAACACTGAAGCTTTCTTT
NA	TRBV5-1	NA	TRBJ2-7	CASSPGIAYEQYF	TGCGCCAGCAGTCCAGGGATCGCCTACGAGCAGTACTTC
NA	TRBV5-6	NA	TRBJ2-1	CASSPRGYNEQFF	TGTGCCAGCAGTCCCAGGGGTTACAATGAGCAGTTCTTC
NA	TRBV19	NA	TRBJ2-1	CASSLTGSYNEQFF	TGTGCCAGTAGTTTGACTGGCTCCTACAATGAGCAGTTCTTC
once	TRBV11-3	NA	TRBJ2-7	CASSPRGGKAYEQYF	TGTGCCAGCAGCCCACGAGGAGGGAAGGCCTACGAGCAGTACTTC
few	TRBV6-4	TRBD1	TRBJ1-5	CASRPGQGYQPQHF	TGTGCCAGCAGGCCGGGACAGGGTTATCAGCCCCAGCATTTT
NA	TRBV24-1	TRBD1	TRBJ1-2	CATSVRDSYGYTF	TGTGCCACCAGTGTCCGGGACAGCTATGGCTACACCTTC
many	TRBV11-1	TRBD1	TRBJ1-1	CASSSGTGKEDTEAFF	TGTGCCAGCAGCTCAGGGACAGGGAAAGAGGACACTGAAGCTTTCTTT
NA	TRBV3-1/TRBV3-2	NA	TRBJ2-3	CASSQATGRSTDTQYF	TGTGCCAGCAGCCAGGCGACAGGTCGAAGCACAGATACGCAGTATTTT